This TCR beta chain was captured in a study of blood T cell repertoires in COVID-19. For the study at large: PBMCs, B-cell-depleted T cells, or T cells provided the cDNA or gDNA that made up the material.

Profiling relied on immunoSEQ multiplex PCR, and the TCRdb table lists in-frame clones only, not all of them. The sample consists of over 250,000 clones, around 86% of them appearing once. This sequence originates from a middle-aged woman who had recovered from COVID-19. Sequenced input: peripheral blood.

The CDR3 DNA follows: TGTGCCAGCAGTTTGTCCCCGCAGGGTCTCTTTGAGGGCTACACCTTC. It encodes CASSLSPQGLFEGYTF. The chain links TRBV6-5 to TRBJ1-2; the D gene is possibly TRBD1 (5 bases). CDR1 MNHEY and CDR2 SVGAGI come from the germline V gene. V lost 4 bases and J 8 bases, leaving 23 bases between the germline ends. This CDR3 contains 16 residues.